Detailed here is one T cell receptor (beta chain). Its antigen remains unidentified. Per-nucleotide qualities are absent, and no much larger clonotype sits a single base away. The memory CD4+ T cell population was isolated based on a CD4+CD45RO+CD25- phenotype. Tregs, naive and memory CD4+ T cells from tumor, blood and ipsilateral draining lymph nodes of 4 or 5 breast cancer patients underwent full-length TCR alpha and beta sequencing. Tumor tissue, along with lymph nodes from ipsilateral axillary dissection, was perfused with PBS, minced, and then digested using collagenase I and hyaluronidase. Ficoll density gradient centrifugation was used to isolate mononuclear cells from lymph nodes or from under 55 ml of peripheral blood. Sorted cell populations were confirmed by FACS to exceed 90% purity. These data come from a study (dated by TCRdb to the mid-2010s). General notes on the study: The study examined whether tumor-infiltrating Tregs in breast cancer are drawn from blood Tregs or arise in situ by conversion from other CD4+ T cell subsets.

Paper-wide results and their limitations: Tumor memory CD4+ T cell TCR gene usage clustered with blood and lymph node memory CD4+ cells and lymph node naive CD4+ cells. The greatest overlap of tumor-infiltrating Treg TCR alpha and beta sequences was with tumor naive CD4+ T cells, followed next by blood naive CD4+ T cells. Rather than covering whole repertoires, validation in the larger cohort was restricted to a single TCR beta V-J rearrangement.

Amplification of full-length TCR variable regions was done by 5' RACE PCR using constant-region reverse primers, and this step was followed by semi-nested PCR with Nested Universal Primer A. The ReliaPrep RNA Cell Miniprep System was used to extract total RNA, which was then reverse transcribed into 5'RACE-ready cDNA with the SMARTer RACE 5'/3' Kit. An Illumina MiSeq was used to sequence the full-length TCR alpha and beta libraries, which had been barcoded with multiplex adaptors. The authors processed their data as follows. For each of nine subset-tissue groups, sequencing data from the five patients were combined, and the groups were compared by unsupervised clustering of TCR gene usage. Repertoire similarity was calculated with the Morisita-Horn index, weighting shared sequences by their contribution to each repertoire. TCRdb redid the processing of the public reads, applying fastp at Q25 and MiXCR, and retained in-frame beta chains. Every CDR3 protein is listed once, alongside the most common genes and DNA of its rows. What appears here as the V and J calls and clone size reflects TCRdb's work, not the paper's. The sample table holds roughly 6,100 distinct CDR3 sequences, of which 69% were seen once. The top ten clones comprise approximately 3.9% of the sample.

V loses 6 bases at its end and J loses 5 bases; junction bases beyond the gene matches: 6. The CDR3, from cysteine to phenylalanine, totals 14 residues. Just the 42-base CDR3 DNA is kept, in frame starting at base 1. The chain is made from TRBV12-3 or TRBV12-4 and TRBJ1-5, with 8 bases aligning to TRBD1. Sequenced material: memory CD4+ T cells sorted from a lymph node. The cell subset or site label on this specimen signifies: memory CD4+ T cells, CD4+CD45RO+CD25-. The TCR comes from a female donor with breast cancer. The DNA reads TGTGCCAGCAGCGTGGACAGGGCGGATCAGCCCCAGCATTTT. Translated, this is CASSVDRADQPQHF.